This is a list of T cell receptor beta chains from one sample in a study of cytomegalovirus exposure and HLA in healthy donors. The protocol was immunoSEQ multiplex PCR, while the TCRdb copy is restricted to in-frame clones and leaves out a portion. The sample includes about 100,000 clones, over 60% of them seen just once. The sequenced sample consisted of PBMCs. The receptors stem from a female donor in good health and CMV-seropositive. CDR3s include the opening cysteine and the closing phenylalanine or tryptophan. A D gene is named only where the DNA matches it firmly. Clone size, where shown, is once, few, many, or a class for clones that have expanded.

D gene	J gene	clone size	CDR3 length	V gene	CDR3 DNA	CDR3 protein
TRBD2	TRBJ2-1	.	15	TRBV6-4	TGTGCCAGCAGCACACTAGCGGGGGGACCCAATGAGCAGTTCTTC	CASSTLAGGPNEQFF
TRBD1	TRBJ1-2	few	16	TRBV5-5	TGTGCCAGCAGGACTGTGACAGGGGGCCGGGGGGATGGCTACACCTTC	CASRTVTGGRGDGYTF
.	TRBJ2-7	.	11	TRBV29-1	TGCAGCGTTCGGGGGTTGGACGAGCAGTACTTC	CSVRGLDEQYF
.	TRBJ1-2	.	12	TRBV6-6	TGTGCCAGCGGGGCACTCGACTATGGCTACACCTTC	CASGALDYGYTF
TRBD2	TRBJ2-6	.	18	TRBV5-4	TGTGCCAGCAGCTCGCCTAGCGGGACCCTCTCTGGGGCCAACGTCCTGACTTTC	CASSSPSGTLSGANVLTF
TRBD2	TRBJ2-3	few	17	TRBV11-3	TGTGCCAGCAGCTTCGGGAGACTAGCGGGAGGTTTGGATACGCAGTATTTT	CASSFGRLAGGLDTQYF
.	TRBJ2-1	.	14	TRBV18	TGTGCCAGCTCACCGGGACTCCCCTACAATGAGCAGTTCTTC	CASSPGLPYNEQFF
TRBD2	TRBJ2-3	.	15	TRBV6-5	TGTGCCAGCAGTCGGGCGGGAGGGCCAACAGATACGCAGTATTTT	CASSRAGGPTDTQYF
TRBD1	TRBJ2-7	few	16	TRBV5-4	TGTGCCAGCAGCTTGGCTGGACAGGGGGGAGGCAACGAGCAGTACTTC	CASSLAGQGGGNEQYF
.	TRBJ1-5	once	14	TRBV6-5	TGTGCCAGCAGTGAATCTCCATCCTCGGGGCCCCAGCATTTT	CASSESPSSGPQHF
TRBD1	TRBJ1-4	.	16	TRBV5-6	TGTGCCAGCAGCAGGGGACAGGGGGCAACTAATGAAAAACTGTTTTTT	CASSRGQGATNEKLFF
.	TRBJ2-1	.	12	TRBV7-2	TGTGCCAGCAGCCCAACAGGCGATGAGCAGTTCTTC	CASSPTGDEQFF
.	TRBJ2-1	.	14	TRBV4-2	TGTGCCAGCAGCCAGACACTAGCCTACAATGAGCAGTTCTTC	CASSQTLAYNEQFF
TRBD2	TRBJ2-7	.	14	TRBV9	TGTGCCAGCAGCGCCGGGACTAGCCCCTACGAGCAGTACTTC	CASSAGTSPYEQYF
.	TRBJ2-3	.	13	TRBV7-9	TGTGCCAGCAGCCACCCGGTCACAGATACGCAGTATTTT	CASSHPVTDTQYF
.	TRBJ2-1	.	13	TRBV11-2	TGTGCCAGCAGCTTAGACAGTTGGGGAGAAAAGTTCTTC	CASSLDSWGEKFF
.	TRBJ1-1	.	14	TRBV5-1	TGCGCCAGCAGCGTAGGGACTCTTGGCACTGAAGCTTTCTTT	CASSVGTLGTEAFF
.	TRBJ2-1	.	18	TRBV27	TGTGCCAGCATCCCCACTCCTGGACAGAAACATTCCTACAATGAGCAGTTCTTC	CASIPTPGQKHSYNEQFF
TRBD2	TRBJ2-1	.	15	TRBV6-5	TGTGCCAGCAGGGAGACTAGCGGGAGTAGGAATGAGCAGTTCTTC	CASRETSGSRNEQFF
TRBD2	TRBJ2-1	once	17	TRBV27	TGTGCCAGCAGTTTGACGGTAGCGGGAGGGCCTTCCAATGAGCAGTTCTTC	CASSLTVAGGPSNEQFF
TRBD2	TRBJ2-1	few	15	TRBV15	TGTGCCACCAGCAGAGGCGGGGGGCCGGGCAATGAGCAGTTCTTC	CATSRGGGPGNEQFF
.	TRBJ1-4	.	15	TRBV4-1	TGCGCCAGCAGCCAAGTGCCAGGATCCAGGGAAAAACTGTTTTTT	CASSQVPGSREKLFF
TRBD2	TRBJ2-7	few	12	TRBV6-1	TGTGCCAGCGGGGACTACGACTACGAGCAGTACTTC	CASGDYDYEQYF
TRBD2	TRBJ2-2	.	16	TRBV5-1	TGCGCCAGCAGCGCCGGACTAGCGGGAGTGGAGGGGGAGCTGTTTTTT	CASSAGLAGVEGELFF
.	TRBJ2-3	.	14	TRBV5-1	TGCGCCAGCAGCTTGATGCTAGCCACAGATACGCAGTATTTT	CASSLMLATDTQYF
.	TRBJ1-5	.	17	TRBV7-8	TGTTTTTTCAAGCAGAAGGCGGCATACGATAGCAATCAGCCCCAGCATTTT	CFFKQKAAYDSNQPQHF
TRBD1	TRBJ2-7	.	14	TRBV6-5	TGTGCCAGCAGAAAGAGGGACAGTTCCTACGAGCAGTACTTC	CASRKRDSSYEQYF